This entry lists 14 T cell receptor beta chains sequenced from one sample in a study of regulatory T cells in long-lasting Graves disease. iRepertoire HTBI primers and Arm-PCR of CDR3 regions built TCR beta libraries. Each CDR3 protein is one row after TCRdb ran MiXCR on the multiplex PCR reads. The table records around 400,000 distinct CDR3 sequences, 12% of them present only once. This sample's time point: newly diagnosed GD, antithyroid drugs for less than 3 months. With RNA extracted from PBMCs as input, the TCR library was made. These records were also assigned to another study, of T cells in Graves' hyperthyroidism and ophthalmopathy.

The sequences come from peripheral blood mononuclear cells (PBMCs), collected at new diagnosis, from a patient treated with antithyroid drugs. Receptors originate from a woman aged 18 to 35 with Graves disease.

This clonotype came up a few times. This chain connects TRBV13 to TRBJ2-2; TRBD2 aligns across 11 bases. Per the germline V gene, CDR1 is PRHDT and CDR2 is FYEKMQ (reference sequence). After removal of 4 bases from V and 3 bases from J, the junction contained 4 bases not matched to a gene. The CDR3 is 16 residues long. CDR3 sequence reads: CASSSGLAVDTGELFF. The DNA of the CDR3 is TGTGCCAGCAGCTCGGGACTAGCGGTCGACACCGGGGAGCTGTTTTTT.

With respect to this clonotype: This sequence may be a read error, since a much larger clone differs from it by one base. This sequence joins TRBV7-9 and TRBJ1-5; 7 positions agree with TRBD1. Germline loops: CDR1 SEHNR, CDR2 FQNEAQ (reference sequence). The CDR3 spans 14 residues. CDR3 in amino acids: CASSSGGGNQPRHF. CDR3 DNA: TGTGCCAGCAGCTCAGGGGGGGGGAATCAGCCCCGGCATTTT.

This clonotype was detected only a few times. The gene calls are TRBV20-1 and TRBJ2-3; D tentatively fits TRBD1 or TRBD2 (5 bases each). CDR3 length: 13 amino acids. CDR1 DFQATT and CDR2 SNEGSKA come from the germline V gene (reference sequence). The ends were cut back, 7 bases at V and 0 bases at J, with 11 bases in the middle. DNA of the CDR3: TGCAGTGGGGGGATAGTTAGCACAGATACGCAGTATTTT. Amino acids: CSGGIVSTDTQYF.

This clonotype came up many times. The rearrangement uses TRBV20-1 and TRBJ2-1, with 9 bases aligning to TRBD2. The CDR3 extends over 14 amino acids. V was pared by 5 bases and J by 4 bases, with 6 bases of the junction left unmatched. In germline, CDR1 is DFQATT, CDR2 SNEGSKA (reference sequence). The CDR3 here is CSAPPTSGYNEQFF. CDR3 DNA sequence: TGCAGTGCTCCCCCGACTAGCGGATACAATGAGCAGTTCTTC.

This clonotype was seen repeatedly, ten times or more. The chain carries TRBV7-8 and TRBJ1-5; 8 bases line up with TRBD1. Germline trimming cut 2 bases from V and 6 bases from J; bases unmatched to any gene: 6. Germline CDR1 reads SGHVS; CDR2 reads FQNEAQ. This CDR3 is 15 amino acids long. The CDR3 sequence: CASSLPGGAGQPQHF. The CDR3 bases are TGTGCCAGCAGCTTACCAGGGGGCGCGGGTCAGCCCCAGCATTTT.

Many counts were recorded for this clonotype. The chain combines TRBV13 with TRBJ1-1; maybe TRBD1 (6 bases). Germline CDR1 is PRHDT and CDR2 is FYEKMQ (reference sequence). There are 15 residues in the CDR3. Trimming removed 2 bases from V and 8 bases from J, with 18 bases in between. The CDR3 sequence: CASSLYGYRGLEAFF. The CDR3 DNA sequence: TGTGCCAGCAGCTTATACGGTTATCGGGGGCTAGAAGCTTTCTTT.

This clonotype was detected ten times or more. The genes are TRBV6-5 and TRBJ1-1; no firm D call. This CDR3 is built from 13 residues. From germline, CDR1 is MNHEY and CDR2 SVGAGI. Trimming shortened V by 2 bases and J by 1 base, and 5 bases separated the two germline ends. CDR3 DNA sequence: TGTGCCAGCAGTTACGGGAAGAACACTGAAGCTTTCTTT. Its translation is CASSYGKNTEAFF.

This clonotype occurred many times. The chain is built from TRBV18 and TRBJ2-7; maybe TRBD1 (6 bases). The CDR3 covers 15 residues. Germline CDR1 reads KGHSH; CDR2 reads LQKENI. The V end lost 3 bases, the J end lost 0 bases, and 12 bases lay between the germline ends. CDR3 nucleotide sequence: TGTGCCAGCTCACCCTCCAGGGGCACCTCCTACGAGCAGTACTTC. It specifies CASSPSRGTSYEQYF.

This clonotype showed up many times. The gene calls are TRBV6-1 and TRBJ1-2, with 8 bases identical to TRBD1. The CDR3 extends over 14 amino acids. V trimming: 7 bases; J trimming: 8 bases; junction bases outside the gene matches: 12. Per germline, CDR1 MNHNS and CDR2 SASEGT. The DNA of the CDR3 is TGTGCCAGCACCCGGACAGGGTATTCGGAAGGCTACACCTTC. Protein product: CASTRTGYSEGYTF.

This clonotype came up many times. The V call is TRBV7-9, the J call TRBJ2-1; the match to TRBD2 covers 13 bases. The V and J ends lost 1 base and 5 bases, in that order; junction bases with no gene match: 2. The CDR3 contains 16 residues. CDR1 SEHNR and CDR2 FQNEAQ come from the germline V gene (reference sequence). CDR3 in DNA: TGTGCCAGCAGCTTAGGAACTAGCGGGGGGGACAATGAGCAGTTCTTC. It translates to CASSLGTSGGDNEQFF.

The sample holds many counts of this clonotype. V is TRBV29-1 and J is TRBJ1-1, with no clear D. Trimming removed 1 base from V and 2 bases from J, with 5 bases in between. Germline CDR1 is SQVTM and CDR2 is ANQGSEA. The length of the CDR3 is 12 residues. CDR3 sequence reads: CSVEGRNTEAFF. The CDR3 nucleotides read TGCAGCGTTGAAGGTAGAAACACTGAAGCTTTCTTT.

The sample holds many counts of this clonotype. The chain couples TRBV20-1 to TRBJ2-7, with D possibly matching TRBD2 (7 bases). The CDR3 loop spans 15 amino acids. Germline V gene sequence: CDR1 DFQATT, CDR2 SNEGSKA (reference sequence). V lost 0 bases and J lost 2, with 14 bases in between. DNA of the CDR3: TGCAGTGCTAGAGATTGGGAGGGGGAGACCTACGAGCAGTACTTC. Translating it yields CSARDWEGETYEQYF.

In this sample, this clonotype turned up many times. The chain employs TRBV6-1 and TRBJ1-6, with 8 bases that match TRBD1. The V gene end was trimmed by 6 bases and the J gene end by 9 bases; junction bases not matched to a gene: 7. Germline-derived CDR1 and CDR2 are MNHNS and SASEGT. The CDR3 loop spans 14 amino acids. Here the CDR3 DNA reads TGTGCCAGCAGACGTGGACAGGGCAGTTCACCCCTCCACTTT. Protein sequence: CASRRGQGSSPLHF.

Points on this clonotype: A much more abundant neighbour one base away suggests this may be a read error. The chain employs TRBV10-3 and TRBJ2-7; 8 positions match TRBD2. Germline assignment: CDR1 ENHRY and CDR2 SYGVKD. V lost 4 bases to trimming and J lost 6 bases; unmatched junction nucleotides: 2. The CDR3 extends over 12 amino acids. Written as DNA, the CDR3 is TGTGCCATCAGTGTGCTAGCGGGCGAGCAGTACTTC. Its protein product is CAISVLAGEQYF.